The sequence of this TCR beta chain was determined in a study of control samples from healthy donors and cancer patients. Only in-frame clones appear in the TCRdb table, and some are missing; sequencing was by immunoSEQ multiplex PCR. The sample contains approximately 140,000 clones, 85% to 90% of which appear only once. The CDR3 sequence is 15 residues long. Germline V gives CDR1 MNHEY, CDR2 SMNVEV (reference sequence). Trimming at V came to 6 bases and at J to 4 bases, leaving 6 bases not matched to a gene. The TCR sequence derives from a middle-aged man with head and neck cancer. Material for sequencing was PBMCs. The chain couples TRBV27 to TRBJ1-2; 12 positions match TRBD1. The CDR3 protein is CASRSGTGGLYGYTF. CDR3 nucleotide sequence: TGTGCCAGCAGGTCCGGGACAGGGGGCCTCTATGGCTACACCTTC.